The 18 T cell receptor beta chains listed next were all sequenced from one sample in a study of human T cells and chemical hapten exposure. Noted time point: patch test 1, 2 weeks after DPC sensitization. Indicated treatment: therapeutic diphenylcyclopropenone sensitization with weekly scalp DPC. A single record per CDR3 protein comes from TCRdb applying MiXCR to the RACE reads. The repertoire holds about 57,000 distinct CDR3 sequences, with approximately 8.6% as singletons. Source: whole blood, taken in connection with sensitization to the hapten diphenylcyclopropenone (DPC). The source of these receptors is a middle-aged woman with alopecia areata. Some clones in this sample may be carry-over from other donors' samples.

Within the sample, this clonotype is medium-sized. The CDR3 DNA is TGTGCCAGCAGCCGCGAGGCAGGGAATTATAATTCACCCCTCCACTTT. Its translation is CASSREAGNYNSPLHF. The V and J genes are TRBV9 and TRBJ1-6, with D possibly TRBD1 on 5 matching bases. The CDR3 spans 16 residues. Germline V gives CDR1 SGDLS, CDR2 YYNGEE. With 4 bases removed from V and 4 bases from J, the gap between germline ends came to 15 bases.

This clonotype was detected many times. The genes are TRBV12-3 or TRBV12-4 and TRBJ1-4; a weak D match, TRBD1 (6 bases). Trimming took 5 bases from V and 2 from J, leaving 9 bases between them. This CDR3 has 14 residues. This CDR3 is CASSHQGTNEKLFF. CDR3 bases: TGTGCCAGCAGTCACCAGGGGACTAATGAAAAACTGTTTTTT.

This clonotype was counted a few times. The CDR3 reads CSGGDPLSYEQYF. CDR3 in DNA: TGCAGCGGGGGGGACCCCTTAAGCTACGAGCAGTACTTC. The chain uses TRBV29-1 and TRBJ2-7, with D maybe TRBD2 (6 bases). With 7 bases removed from V and 3 bases from J, the gap between germline ends came to 16 bases. The CDR3 extends over 13 amino acids. The germline V gene has CDR1 SQVTM and CDR2 ANQGSEA.

This clonotype was seen at least ten times. V usage is TRBV11-2 and J usage is TRBJ2-7, with 7 positions matching TRBD1. Germline CDR1 reads SGHAT; CDR2 reads FQNNGV. The ends lost 5 bases at V and 2 bases at J; junction bases unmatched: 15. The CDR3 loop spans 17 amino acids. CDR3 residues: CASSVHGRQGTAYEQYF. CDR3 nucleotides: TGTGCCAGCAGCGTCCACGGGCGACAGGGTACAGCCTACGAGCAGTACTTC.

This clonotype appeared many times. This chain connects TRBV7-9 to TRBJ1-4; no definite D call. CDR1 and CDR2 from the germline V gene are SEHNR and FQNEAQ (reference sequence). This CDR3 spans 13 amino acids. Trimming removed 3 bases from V and 14 bases from J, with 16 bases in between. The CDR3 sequence is CASSLDAPGSLFF. In nucleotides, the CDR3 is TGTGCCAGCAGCTTGGACGCACCTGGGAGTCTGTTTTTT.

This clonotype was found many times. The rearrangement uses TRBV20-1 and TRBJ2-5; 10 bases map to TRBD2. The CDR3 runs to 14 residues. From germline, CDR1 is DFQATT and CDR2 SNEGSKA (reference sequence). Germline trimming cut 3 bases from V and 5 bases from J; bases unmatched to any gene: 6. Here the CDR3 DNA reads TGCAGTGCTAGCCCCAGCGGGGGGGTCGAGACCCAGTACTTC. This gives the protein CSASPSGGVETQYF.

This clonotype was observed at least ten times. The J gene is TRBJ2-3, the V gene TRBV2, with 14 bases identical to TRBD2. The length of the CDR3 is 17 residues. The J segment lost 5 bases and the V segment lost 5 bases, leaving 9 bases of the junction unmatched. Germline CDR1 is SNHLY and CDR2 is FYNNEI. Here the CDR3 DNA reads TGTGCCAGCAGTCTTGGACTAGCGGGGGGCCGAGGAGATACGCAGTATTTT. Protein: CASSLGLAGGRGDTQYF.

The V call is TRBV20-1, the J call TRBJ2-3; D is uncertain. Trimming shortened V by 1 base and J by 4 bases, and 6 bases separated the two germline ends. Germline CDR1 reads DFQATT; CDR2 reads SNEGSKA (reference sequence). CDR3 length: 12 amino acids. This chain's CDR3 is CSARGPADTQYF. DNA for the CDR3: TGCAGTGCTAGAGGACCGGCAGATACGCAGTATTTT.

Only a few counts were recorded for this clonotype. V and J are TRBV7-6 and TRBJ2-5; a possible D gene is TRBD2 (6 bases). With 4 bases removed from V and 4 bases from J, the gap between germline ends came to 13 bases. The CDR3 totals 14 residues. Germline V gives CDR1 SGHVS, CDR2 FNYEAQ. The CDR3 nucleotides read TGTGCCAGCAGCTATCTGGGGGGTGGAGAGACCCAGTACTTC. Protein sequence: CASSYLGGGETQYF.

This clonotype was observed at least ten times. The chain is built from TRBV6-2 or TRBV6-3 and TRBJ2-5; no clear D. Trimming removed 4 bases at V and 3 bases at J, with 9 bases between. The CDR3 has 13 residues. Germline CDR1 and CDR2: MNHEY and SVGEGT. In DNA, the CDR3 is TGTGCCAGCAGTTTTTACTTTGAAGAGACCCAGTACTTC. This gives the protein CASSFYFEETQYF.

This clonotype has ten or more counts. This chain joins TRBV20-1 and TRBJ1-1; TRBD1 agrees at 7 bases. The length of the CDR3 is 13 residues. Trimming removed 3 bases from V and 5 bases from J; junction bases left unmatched: 6. CDR1 and CDR2 (germline): DFQATT, SNEGSKA (reference sequence). The CDR3 nucleotides read TGCAGTGCTAGGGCCAGGGGGAGGACTGAAGCTTTCTTT. Translated: CSARARGRTEAFF.

This clonotype was seen ten or more times. This chain uses TRBV5-1 with TRBJ2-5; 7 bases line up with TRBD1. CDR1 is SGHRS, CDR2 YFSETQ, per germline. This CDR3 region has 14 residues. With V trimmed by 5 bases and J by 4 bases, 8 bases remained unmatched. Here the CDR3 reads CASRRDRATETQYF. CDR3 nucleotides: TGCGCCAGCAGGAGAGACAGGGCGACAGAGACCCAGTACTTC.

This clonotype has at least ten counts. The chain employs TRBV21-1 and TRBJ2-7; whether TRBD1, the table's D call, matches the DNA was not checked. TRBV21-1 is shown as a pseudogene. The CDR3 covers 18 residues. The CDR3 region has the DNA TGTGCCAGCAACAAAGAGCACGGACAAGGAGTACAGTCCTACGAGCAGTACTTC. This translates into CASNKEHGQGVQSYEQYF.

In this sample, this clonotype turned up a few times. The rearrangement uses TRBV30 and TRBJ1-6, with 9 nucleotides matching TRBD1. The germline V gene encodes CDR1 GTSNPN and CDR2 SVGIG (reference sequence). There are 19 residues in the CDR3. Trimming cost V 3 bases and J 0 bases; bases outside gene matches: 12. The DNA for the CDR3 is TGTGCCTGGAGACCCGGGACAGGGTATCAACGCTCCTATAATTCACCCCTCCACTTT. Its protein product is CAWRPGTGYQRSYNSPLHF.

There are many counts of this clonotype. The rearrangement uses TRBV19 and TRBJ2-1; D unclear. Trimming stripped 8 bases from V and 0 bases from J, with 8 bases between. Germline-derived CDR1 and CDR2 are LNHDA and SQIVND (reference sequence). This CDR3 region has 13 residues. CDR3 sequence reads: CASGPHSYNEQFF. The CDR3 region has the DNA TGTGCCAGTGGACCTCACTCCTACAATGAGCAGTTCTTC.

Ten or more counts support this clonotype. This chain links TRBV20-1 with TRBJ2-3; a possible D gene is TRBD2 (6 bases). The CDR3 sequence is 12 residues long. The V gene's germline CDR1 is DFQATT and CDR2 SNEGSKA (reference sequence). With 3 bases removed from V and 9 bases from J, the gap between germline ends came to 13 bases. The CDR3 region has the DNA TGCAGTGCTAGTCAACCGGGACTCACGCAGTATTTT. It encodes CSASQPGLTQYF.

This clonotype was observed a handful of times. In nucleotides, the CDR3 is TGTGCCAGCAGTGAGGGCGGGGGGGCAGGTACGCAGTATTTT. Translating it yields CASSEGGGAGTQYF. The chain recombines TRBV6-1 with TRBJ2-3, with 9 bases matching TRBD2. Trimming removed 3 bases from V and 8 bases from J; junction bases left unmatched: 6. This CDR3 has 14 residues. Germline assignment: CDR1 MNHNS and CDR2 SASEGT.

This clonotype has ten or more counts. The V call is TRBV10-3, the J call TRBJ2-5; 10 bases are a match to TRBD2. Germline values: CDR1 ENHRY, CDR2 SYGVKD. The junction had 4 bases not matched to a gene; V was cut back by 2 bases and J by 1 base. CDR3 length: 16 residues. CDR3 sequence reads: CAISEASGGVQETQYF. CDR3 DNA: TGTGCCATCAGTGAGGCCAGCGGGGGGGTCCAAGAGACCCAGTACTTC.